Listed here are 22 T cell receptor beta chains from one sample, sequenced in a study of T-cell reconstitution after alpha-beta-depleted transplantation in children. As it was prepared, the TCRbeta library received unique molecular identifiers. From the PCR reads, TCRdb called clonotypes with MiXCR, one entry per CDR3 protein. Among a few hundred thousand distinct CDR3 sequences listed, approximately 12% were seen once. The sequencing used PBMCs from the stem cell graft donor, collected from the stem cell graft. Receptors were obtained from a human donor who donated a stem cell graft to a child with combined immunodeficiency.

The rearrangement uses TRBV27 and TRBJ1-2, with D possibly matching TRBD1 (6 bases). From germline, CDR1 is MNHEY and CDR2 SMNVEV (reference sequence). This CDR3 contains 15 residues. Trimming took off 2 bases at V and 7 bases at J, with 17 bases between the two ends. CDR3 loop: CASSLAFRGGSGYTF. DNA for the CDR3: TGTGCCAGCAGTTTAGCGTTTCGAGGGGGGTCTGGCTACACCTTC.

The genes are TRBV6-2 or TRBV6-3 and TRBJ2-1, with D perhaps given as TRBD1 or TRBD2 (5 bases each). Germline assignment: CDR1 MNHEY and CDR2 SVGEGT. The CDR3 consists of 15 residues. The V gene lost 0 bases and the J gene lost 8 bases, with 14 bases spanning the gap. CDR3 sequence (DNA): TGTGCCAGCAGTTACTCGGTGGCAGGGCGGGATGAGCAGTTCTTC. It translates to CASSYSVAGRDEQFF.

This clonotype came up a few times. The gene calls are TRBV6-1 and TRBJ2-7, with D possibly TRBD1 on 6 matching bases. This CDR3 has 14 residues. Trimming took 5 bases from V and 7 from J, leaving 18 bases between them. Germline V lookup: CDR1 MNHNS, CDR2 SASEGT. The CDR3 bases are TGTGCCAGCAGTCCCCAGGGGCTCCTCTTTGAGCAGTACTTC. This gives the protein CASSPQGLLFEQYF.

This clonotype was detected ten times or more. The chain combines TRBV5-6 with TRBJ1-2; D remains unclear. The CDR3 has 14 residues. In germline, CDR1 is SGHDT, CDR2 YYEEEE. Between the trimmed V and J ends, which lost 0 bases and 6 bases, there was a span of 12 bases. The CDR3 DNA sequence: TGTGCCAGCAGCTTGGTGGGCAGACATGATGGCTACACCTTC. Protein: CASSLVGRHDGYTF.

This clonotype was recorded many times. CDR3 nucleotides: TGTGCCAGCAGACCGTACAGGGGGCAGACCGGGGAGCTGTTTTTT. Residues: CASRPYRGQTGELFF. The chain has TRBV13 and TRBJ2-2; 9 nucleotides agree with TRBD1. V shed 6 bases and J 5 bases; nucleotides not matched to a gene: 7. There are 15 residues in the CDR3. Germline V lookup: CDR1 PRHDT, CDR2 FYEKMQ (reference sequence).

Only a few counts were recorded for this clonotype. The chain is built from TRBV2 and TRBJ2-3; TRBD1 matches 7 bases. CDR1 SNHLY and CDR2 FYNNEI come from the germline V gene. The CDR3 sequence is 16 residues long. V lost 3 bases to trimming and J lost 2 bases; unmatched junction nucleotides: 8. CDR3 sequence: CASSEAWTGDTDTQYF. DNA for the CDR3: TGTGCCAGCAGTGAGGCCTGGACAGGTGACACAGATACGCAGTATTTT.

This clonotype was seen a handful of times. The chain couples TRBV12-3 or TRBV12-4 to TRBJ2-1, with TRBD1 matching 7 bases. V dropped 3 bases and J dropped 5; count of bases not matched to a gene: 4. The CDR3 has 14 amino acids. The CDR3 region is CASSFTGQNNEQFF. CDR3 sequence (DNA): TGTGCCAGCAGTTTTACGGGACAGAACAATGAGCAGTTCTTC.

The chain is built from TRBV9 and TRBJ1-2; D perhaps matches TRBD1 (6 bases). V was shortened by 3 bases and J by 8 bases, with 11 bases between the two germline ends. Germline loops: CDR1 SGDLS, CDR2 YYNGEE. This CDR3 contains 12 residues. The CDR3 loop reads CASSATGLGYTF. CDR3 sequence (DNA): TGTGCCAGCAGCGCCACAGGGTTGGGCTACACCTTC.

This chain joins TRBV7-3 and TRBJ2-7; no definite D call. The ends were cut back, 1 base at V and 3 bases at J, with 13 bases in the middle. Per the germline V gene, CDR1 is SGHTA and CDR2 is FQGTGA. CDR3 size: 15 residues. The CDR3 bases are TGTGCCAGCAGCTTAAATTGTAGACCCGACTACGAGCAGTACTTC. Its translation is CASSLNCRPDYEQYF.

The rearrangement joins TRBV24-1 to TRBJ2-4; 12 bases align to TRBD1. Germline CDR1 reads KGHDR; CDR2 reads SFDVKD. This CDR3 spans 17 amino acids. Unmatched junction bases numbered 8, after V lost 1 base and J lost 8 bases. The CDR3 is CATSDFSPGQGAYIQYF. The CDR3 DNA reads TGTGCCACCAGTGATTTCTCGCCGGGACAGGGGGCTTACATTCAGTACTTC.

The chain links TRBV4-2 to TRBJ1-2, with TRBD1 as a possible D gene (5 bases). The length of the CDR3 is 13 residues. V was trimmed by 5 bases and J by 8 bases, leaving 15 bases between them. Per the germline V gene, CDR1 is LGHNA and CDR2 is YNFKEQ. The CDR3, as DNA: TGTGCCAGCAGCTCGCTCGAAGGGGTAGGCTACACCTTC. It translates to CASSSLEGVGYTF.

In this sample, this clonotype turned up a few times. The rearrangement uses TRBV12-3 or TRBV12-4 and TRBJ1-4; TRBD1 might be the D (5 bases). There are 15 residues in the CDR3. V dropped 6 bases and J dropped 7 bases, with 18 bases sitting between them. CDR3 nucleotide sequence: TGTGCCAGCAGGCGTTCATGGGGGTGGAGTGAAAAACTGTTTTTT. This translates into CASRRSWGWSEKLFF.

This clonotype was seen more than once but under ten times. This sequence joins TRBV12-3 or TRBV12-4 and TRBJ2-1; 7 nucleotides agree with TRBD2. The CDR3 has 14 residues. Trimming removed 11 bases from V and 0 bases from J; junction bases left unmatched: 7. This chain's CDR3 is CASTRGVSYNEQFF. CDR3 sequence (DNA): TGTGCCTCCACCCGGGGGGTCTCCTACAATGAGCAGTTCTTC.

This clonotype was found a few times. The chain joins TRBV19 to TRBJ2-1; D gene unclear. The V gene's germline CDR1 is LNHDA and CDR2 SQIVND (reference sequence). The ends were cut back, 4 bases at V and 0 bases at J, with 7 bases in the middle. The CDR3 sequence is 14 residues long. The CDR3 region is CASSRTISYNEQFF. CDR3 DNA sequence: TGTGCCAGTAGTAGGACCATCTCCTACAATGAGCAGTTCTTC.

The chain is built from TRBV19 and TRBJ2-2; D remains unclear. Germline V gene sequence: CDR1 LNHDA, CDR2 SQIVND (reference sequence). Trimming pared 8 bases from V and 4 bases from J, leaving 8 bases between. The CDR3 loop spans 12 amino acids. CDR3 amino acids: CASSWLTGELFF. The CDR3 region has the DNA TGTGCCAGTTCTTGGCTCACCGGGGAGCTGTTTTTT.

This sequence joins TRBV5-6 and TRBJ2-3; 7 bases are a match to TRBD2. CDR3 length: 16 amino acids. CDR1 is SGHDT, CDR2 YYEEEE, per germline. The junction had 15 bases not matched to a gene; V was cut back by 6 bases and J by 5 bases. The CDR3 DNA is TGTGCCAGCAACCCAGCAAGAGGACTAGAAAGAGATACGCAGTATTTT. This sequence encodes CASNPARGLERDTQYF.

The count of this clonotype is one. A much larger clone lies one base from this, so it may be a read error. Without the conserved terminal phenylalanine or tryptophan, this CDR3 likely stems from a read error. The V gene is TRBV12-3 or TRBV12-4, the J gene TRBJ2-7, with D perhaps matching TRBD1 (5 bases). The CDR3 consists of 13 residues. The germline V and J ends were trimmed by 5 bases and 0 bases, with 8 bases remaining between them. CDR3 coding DNA: TGTGCCAGCAGTCACAGGCGCTCCTACGAGCAGTACTGC. Its translation: CASSHRRSYEQYC.

This clonotype was seen many times. The rearrangement links TRBV20-1 to TRBJ2-3; D uncertain. CDR3 length equals 13 residues. Trimming cost V 0 bases and J 5 bases, with 9 bases left between them. CDR1 DFQATT and CDR2 SNEGSKA come from the germline V gene (reference sequence). The CDR3 DNA reads as TGCAGTGCTAGAGATCACGATTTAGATACGCAGTATTTT. Translated: CSARDHDLDTQYF.

This clonotype has only a few counts. The V gene is TRBV18, the J gene TRBJ1-4, with D unresolved. Per the germline V gene, CDR1 is KGHSH and CDR2 is LQKENI. The CDR3 consists of 14 residues. V was pared by 3 bases and J by 4 bases, with 9 bases between. The DNA of the CDR3 is TGTGCCAGCTCACCGTTACGGGATAATGAAAAACTGTTTTTT. It yields the protein CASSPLRDNEKLFF. The variable domain in full, completed from reference TRBV18 and TRBJ1-4, reads NAGVMQNPRHLVRRRGQEARLRCSPMKGHSHVYWYRQLPEEGLKFMVYLQKENIIDESGMPKERFSAEFPKEGPSILRIQQVVRGDSAAYFCASSPLRDNEKLFFGSGTQLSVL.

In its sample, this clonotype was seen a few times. This chain joins TRBV12-3 or TRBV12-4 and TRBJ2-5; TRBD2 matches at 10 bases. J lost 5 bases, V lost 5 bases, and 8 bases had no gene match. CDR3 size: 15 residues. CDR3 sequence reads: CASSLSGRARETQYF. The CDR3 nucleotides are TGTGCCAGCAGTCTGAGCGGGAGGGCCAGGGAGACCCAGTACTTC.

This clonotype has at least ten counts. V and J are TRBV29-1 and TRBJ2-4, with 11 bases lining up with TRBD1. The germline V gene encodes CDR1 SQVTM and CDR2 ANQGSEA. The CDR3 spans 12 residues. With 7 bases clipped from V and 6 bases from J, the junction kept 2 bases outside the gene matches. The CDR3 sequence: CSGGQGGNIQYF. As DNA, the CDR3 is TGCAGCGGGGGACAGGGGGGAAACATTCAGTACTTC.

This sequence joins TRBV6-6 and TRBJ2-3, with 7 positions matching TRBD1. The V gene's germline CDR1 is MNHNY and CDR2 SVGAGI (reference sequence). This CDR3 comprises 12 residues. V was clipped by 7 bases and J by 7 bases; unmatched bases: 5. The CDR3 loop reads CASTWGQNTQYF. The CDR3 DNA is TGTGCCAGCACCTGGGGACAGAATACGCAGTATTTT.